The 6 T cell receptor beta chains presented below share a single source sample, sequenced in a study of T cell repertoires in cytomegalovirus infection. TCRdb re-called the reads through MiXCR, storing one row per CDR3 protein. This sample has about 120,000 distinct CDR3 sequences, with 10% found just once. What these receptors recognize is not known. Input material: PBMCs, sequenced either directly or after in vitro stimulation (not recorded which). Receptors were obtained from a human donor in good health (CMV status not recorded). Some clones in this sample may be carry-over from other donors' samples.

This chain uses TRBV19 with TRBJ2-1; a weak D match, TRBD1 (5 bases). CDR3 length: 13 amino acids. V lost 5 bases to trimming and J lost 3 bases, with 8 bases between them. The germline gives CDR1 LNHDA, CDR2 SQIVND (reference sequence). CDR3: CASSAGHYNEQFF. DNA for the CDR3: TGTGCCAGTAGTGCAGGACACTACAATGAGCAGTTCTTC.

This clonotype has ten or more counts. V gene TRBV7-2 combines with J gene TRBJ2-3; D not resolved. In germline, CDR1 is SGHTA, CDR2 FQGNSA. V lost 1 base to trimming and J lost 14 bases, with 16 bases between them. The CDR3 extends over 13 amino acids. The CDR3 nucleotides read TGTGCCAGCAGCTTAGACGTGGTTAAGCCCCCGTATTTT. This sequence encodes CASSLDVVKPPYF. The full variable domain, its missing parts supplied by reference TRBV7-2 and TRBJ2-3, is GAGVSQSPSNKVTEKGKDVELRCDPISGHTALYWYRQSLGQGLEFLIYFQGNSAPDKSGLPSDRFSAERTGGSVSTLTIQRTQQEDSAVYLCASSLDVVKPPYFGPGTRLTVL.

This clonotype was picked up many times. This chain connects TRBV19 to TRBJ2-2; D remains ambiguous. V was shortened by 5 bases and J by 4 bases, with 8 bases between the two germline ends. Germline V gene data show CDR1 as LNHDA and CDR2 as SQIVND (reference sequence). This CDR3 is 13 amino acids long. For the CDR3, the DNA is TGTGCCAGTAGTCCCACTTTCACCGGGGAGCTGTTTTTT. This sequence encodes CASSPTFTGELFF. Supplemented by reference TRBV19 and TRBJ2-2, the full variable domain reads DGGITQSPKYLFRKEGQNVTLSCEQNLNHDAMYWYRQDPGQGLRLIYYSQIVNDFQKGDIAEGYSVSREKKESFPLTVTSAQKNPTAFYLCASSPTFTGELFFGEGSRLTVL.

This clonotype has at least ten counts. The rearrangement links TRBV12-3 or TRBV12-4 to TRBJ1-2, with unresolved D. This CDR3 contains 15 residues. V was clipped by 7 bases and J by 0 bases, with 15 bases between them. The CDR3 reads CASTQRLTANYGYTF. The CDR3 DNA follows: TGTGCCAGCACCCAACGACTAACAGCTAACTATGGCTACACCTTC.

This clonotype was picked up many times. The chain joins TRBV7-2 to TRBJ1-1, with TRBD1 matching over 7 bases. The CDR3 extends over 14 amino acids. Looked up from germline, CDR1 is SGHTA and CDR2 is FQGNSA. V gave up 4 bases and J gave up 6 bases; unmatched junction bases: 8. CDR3 loop: CASSSRQGYPEAFF. The CDR3 DNA is TGTGCCAGCAGCTCCAGACAGGGTTACCCTGAAGCTTTCTTT.

The gene calls are TRBV11-3 and TRBJ1-4; the D gene is possibly TRBD1 (6 bases). The CDR3 runs to 15 residues. Germline assignment: CDR1 SGHNT and CDR2 YENEEA. V lost 4 bases and J 8 bases, leaving 17 bases between the germline ends. This chain's CDR3 is CASSSGAPGAEKLFF. The CDR3 DNA follows: TGTGCCAGCAGCTCAGGGGCCCCTGGAGCGGAAAAACTGTTTTTT.